The 12 T cell receptor beta chains listed next were all sequenced from one sample in a study of blood T cells in healthy people across ages. Primed by a sample-barcoded 5' primer and a J-beta primer mix, a second PCR proceeded for about 7 to 12 cycles. Via MiXCR, TCRdb re-called the 5' RACE reads, giving one row per CDR3 protein. The sample holds around 1.1 million distinct CDR3 sequences; about two fifths are singletons and the top ten take less than 15%. The sample comprised blood. Receptors were obtained from a man aged 18 to 35 in good health.

This clonotype was found many times. The chain uses TRBV5-1 and TRBJ2-7; 11 bases line up with TRBD1. The CDR3 is made up of 16 amino acids. Trimming cost V 3 bases and J 4 bases; bases outside gene matches: 9. Germline CDR1 and CDR2: SGHRS and YFSETQ. The CDR3 here is CASSSLPDRGLYEQYF. CDR3 DNA: TGCGCCAGCAGCTCCCTCCCGGACAGGGGGCTATACGAGCAGTACTTC.

The rearrangement uses TRBV29-1 and TRBJ2-5; a possible D gene is TRBD1 (6 bases). Trimming took off 8 bases at V and 11 bases at J, with 30 bases between the two ends. Per the germline V gene, CDR1 is SQVTM and CDR2 is ANQGSEA. CDR3 length equals 15 residues. The CDR3 sequence: CSTDWGQGMGNEQYF. CDR3 DNA sequence: TGCAGCACTGACTGGGGCCAGGGGATGGGCAATGAGCAGTACTTC.

The rearrangement uses TRBV2 and TRBJ2-1; a weak D match, TRBD1 (5 bases). Germline CDR1 SNHLY, CDR2 FYNNEI. V lost 2 bases and J 0 bases, leaving 11 bases between the germline ends. The CDR3 consists of 16 residues. CDR3 nucleotide sequence: TGTGCCAGCAGTGAACAGGGTTCCGTCTCCTACAATGAGCAGTTCTTC. This gives the protein CASSEQGSVSYNEQFF.

V and J are TRBV20-1 and TRBJ1-2; tentatively, D is TRBD1 (6 bases). Germline V gene lookup returns CDR1 DFQATT and CDR2 SNEGSKA (reference sequence). Trimming removed 4 bases at V and 3 bases at J, with 15 bases between. The CDR3 spans 14 residues. CDR3 in amino acids: CSANGQLDDYGYTF. In DNA form, the CDR3 reads TGCAGTGCTAATGGACAGTTGGACGACTATGGCTACACCTTC.

This rearrangement joins TRBV6-5 to TRBJ1-4; D is unresolved. The V end lost 5 bases, the J end lost 3 bases, and 10 bases lay between the germline ends. In germline, CDR1 is MNHEY, CDR2 SVGAGI. The CDR3 totals 14 residues. The CDR3 DNA reads as TGTGCCAGCAGTCGAACAACCTCTAATGAAAAACTGTTTTTT. Its translation: CASSRTTSNEKLFF.

This chain uses TRBV2 with TRBJ1-5, with no clear D. CDR1 SNHLY and CDR2 FYNNEI come from the germline V gene. Trimming stripped 8 bases from V and 0 bases from J, with 14 bases between. The CDR3 spans 15 residues. The CDR3 nucleotides are TGTGCCAGCGGCTCGGGAGCGGATAGCAATCAGCCCCAGCATTTT. Encoded protein: CASGSGADSNQPQHF.

This chain uses TRBV14 with TRBJ1-4, with a tentative D call TRBD1 (5 bases). The germline V gene has CDR1 SGHDN and CDR2 FVKESK. CDR3 size: 16 residues. V gave up 0 bases and J gave up 10 bases, with 18 bases separating them. The CDR3 region has the DNA TGTGCCAGCAGCCAAGATCAAGGGACCGCCTCTGGAAAACTGTTTTTT. Translation gives CASSQDQGTASGKLFF.

This clonotype was recorded at least ten times. This chain joins TRBV7-2 and TRBJ2-7; D is uncertain. This CDR3 is built from 13 residues. V was pared by 2 bases and J by 7 bases, with 12 bases between. Germline values: CDR1 SGHTA, CDR2 FQGNSA. For the CDR3, the DNA is TGTGCCAGCAGCTTATCCCGGAACAATGAGCAGTACTTC. Encoded protein: CASSLSRNNEQYF.

This clonotype was detected a few times. V usage is TRBV2 and J usage is TRBJ2-1; no definite D call. Trimming removed 3 bases from V and 11 bases from J, with 8 bases in between. This CDR3 has 11 residues. Germline V gene data show CDR1 as SNHLY and CDR2 as FYNNEI. Written as DNA, the CDR3 is TGTGCCAGCAGTGAGGAGATTAAGCAGTTCTTC. It translates to CASSEEIKQFF.

This clonotype was seen only a few times. The germline gene is not matched at one end of the junction; a read error may be the cause. This chain links TRBV12-3 or TRBV12-4 with TRBJ1-2; 11 bases align to TRBD1. CDR3 length equals 14 residues. DNA for the CDR3: TGTGCCCGCAGTCAGGGGACAGGGGGCTATGGCTACACCTTC. Translating it yields CARSQGTGGYGYTF.

V and J are TRBV4-1 and TRBJ1-2; unclear D gene. There are 15 residues in the CDR3. Germline loops: CDR1 MGHRA, CDR2 YSYEKL. V shed 0 bases and J shed 3 bases, with 11 bases lying between them. This chain's CDR3 is CASSQDPKLYYGYTF. The CDR3 region has the DNA TGCGCCAGCAGCCAAGACCCAAAATTATACTATGGCTACACCTTC.

This clonotype came up a few times. The chain carries TRBV5-1 and TRBJ2-1; D is unresolved. The DNA matches TRBJ2-7 better at its end, which makes the J call doubtful. The CDR3 sequence is 13 residues long. Germline-derived CDR1 and CDR2 are SGHRS and YFSETQ. The chain's CDR3 is CASSLDGYNEQYF. The CDR3 DNA is TGCGCCAGCAGCTTGGATGGGTACAATGAGCAGTACTTC.